The 22 T cell receptor beta chains given below trace back to one sample, sequenced in a study of cytomegalovirus exposure and HLA in healthy donors. PCR employed 60 Vbeta and 13 Jbeta primers. TCRdb's table, derived via immunoSEQ multiplex PCR, lists solely in-frame clones and lacks some. The repertoire includes around 180,000 clones, 81% of them detected once, and approximately 2% sits in the top ten. Sequenced material: PBMCs. The receptors were gathered from a man between 18 and 35 years old in good health and CMV-seronegative.

The V gene is TRBV6-4, the J gene TRBJ2-1; tentatively, D is TRBD2 (7 bases). Trimming left V 0 bases short and J 6 bases short, with 15 bases between. Germline V gene data show CDR1 as MRHNA and CDR2 as SNTAGT. The CDR3 has 16 residues. CDR3 bases: TGTGCCAGCAGTGACTCTGGGGCGGGGGCGACCAATGAGCAGTTCTTC. Its translation: CASSDSGAGATNEQFF.

This clone has a handful of counts. The chain has TRBV9 and TRBJ1-1; 10 nucleotides line up with TRBD1. The germline V gene has CDR1 SGDLS and CDR2 YYNGEE. This CDR3 is 15 amino acids long. J gave up 5 bases and V 3 bases, and 7 bases lay outside the gene matches. CDR3 nucleotides: TGTGCCAGCAGCGCTGGGACAGGGGAAGGGACTGAAGCTTTCTTT. The encoded protein is CASSAGTGEGTEAFF.

The rearrangement links TRBV4-3 to TRBJ2-2; the D gene is possibly TRBD2 (5 bases). This CDR3 contains 15 residues. Trimming removed 7 bases at V and 5 bases at J, with 17 bases between. CDR1 LGHNA and CDR2 YSLEER come from the germline V gene. The CDR3: CASNPRRSETGELFF. The DNA for the CDR3 is TGCGCCAGCAACCCCCGGAGGTCGGAGACCGGGGAGCTGTTTTTT.

This chain joins TRBV7-6 and TRBJ2-7; 8 nucleotides agree with TRBD1. This CDR3 contains 22 residues. CDR1 SGHVS and CDR2 FNYEAQ come from the germline V gene. Losses at the gene ends were 5 bases for V and 1 base for J; bases not matched to a gene: 28. CDR3 sequence (DNA): TGTGCCAGCAGCCCCAGCTTTGCCCAGACAGGGGTAAAGATCGCTGGGTCCTACGAGCAGTACTTC. This codes for CASSPSFAQTGVKIAGSYEQYF.

This chain joins TRBV5-1 and TRBJ2-1, with TRBD2 matching 15 bases. The V gene's germline CDR1 is SGHRS and CDR2 YFSETQ. This CDR3 is built from 16 residues. The trim removed 4 bases at V and 4 bases at J, leaving 3 bases unmatched. The CDR3 loop is CASSMGLAGGYNEQFF. In DNA form, the CDR3 reads TGCGCCAGCAGCATGGGACTAGCGGGAGGATACAATGAGCAGTTCTTC.

Only a few counts were recorded for this clone. The chain combines TRBV4-2 with TRBJ2-4; D might be TRBD1 (5 bases). CDR1 is LGHNA and CDR2 is YNFKEQ in the germline V gene. CDR3 length: 15 amino acids. Trimming took off 0 bases at V and 11 bases at J, with 17 bases between the two ends. The CDR3 DNA reads TGTGCCAGCAGCCAAGAAGAAAAGGGGCCCGCAGTTCAGTACTTC. It yields the protein CASSQEEKGPAVQYF.

This clone is a singleton in its sample. The chain has TRBV7-9 and TRBJ2-7, with 8 bases identical to TRBD1. The CDR3 extends over 15 amino acids. Germline lookup yields CDR1 SEHNR and CDR2 FQNEAQ (reference sequence). V shed 4 bases, J shed 4 bases, and the junction held 9 bases outside the gene matches. In nucleotides, the CDR3 is TGTGCCAGCAGCTATGCAGGGGGCATTGGATACGAGCAGTACTTC. Protein sequence: CASSYAGGIGYEQYF.

This clone has only one observation. The V call is TRBV20-1, the J call TRBJ2-7; D perhaps matches TRBD1 (6 bases). Trimming cost V 3 bases and J 5 bases, with 8 bases left between them. The length of the CDR3 is 11 residues. CDR1 DFQATT and CDR2 SNEGSKA come from the germline V gene (reference sequence). The CDR3 bases are TGCAGTGCTAGTAACAGGGACGAGCAGTACTTC. The encoded protein is CSASNRDEQYF.

The rearrangement uses TRBV6-4 and TRBJ2-3, with TRBD2 matching over 10 bases. Germline V gene sequence: CDR1 MRHNA, CDR2 SNTAGT. Trimming removed 6 bases from V and 5 bases from J; junction bases left unmatched: 5. The CDR3 totals 14 residues. The DNA of the CDR3 is TGTGCCAGCAGCTTAGCGGGGGGCTTAGATACGCAGTATTTT. Residues: CASSLAGGLDTQYF.

V is TRBV4-3 and J is TRBJ2-3; weak D call: TRBD1 (7 bases). CDR1 is LGHNA and CDR2 is YSLEER in the germline V gene. The CDR3 spans 18 residues. Trimming cost V 0 bases and J 0 bases, with 16 bases left between them. CDR3 in DNA: TGCGCCAGCAGCCAAGATCAGGCCAGGGGGGAAAGCACAGATACGCAGTATTTT. As protein: CASSQDQARGESTDTQYF.

The J gene is TRBJ1-1, the V gene TRBV7-3, with TRBD1 as a possible D gene (5 bases). CDR3 length: 14 amino acids. Germline assignment: CDR1 SGHTA and CDR2 FQGTGA. V was shortened by 5 bases and J by 2 bases, with 12 bases between the two germline ends. In DNA form, the CDR3 reads TGTGCCAGCAGCCAAACCAGGGATAACACTGAAGCTTTCTTT. It is translated as CASSQTRDNTEAFF.

The genes are TRBV7-2 and TRBJ1-6; no reliable D call. CDR3 length: 15 residues. The V and J ends lost 5 bases and 6 bases respectively, with 14 bases between them. Germline V gene data show CDR1 as SGHTA and CDR2 as FQGNSA. The CDR3 nucleotides read TGTGCCAGCAGCGCCTCACGGGGTGCTAATTCACCCCTCCACTTT. It is translated as CASSASRGANSPLHF.

V and J are TRBV28 and TRBJ2-7; D perhaps matches TRBD1 (6 bases). With 7 bases removed from V and 2 bases from J, the gap between germline ends came to 12 bases. The germline V gene encodes CDR1 MDHEN and CDR2 SYDVKM. The CDR3 consists of 13 residues. The CDR3 loop reads CASMTQGPYEQYF. The CDR3 coding sequence is TGTGCCAGCATGACCCAGGGGCCCTACGAGCAGTACTTC.

The V call is TRBV9, the J call TRBJ2-7; TRBD2 might be the D (5 bases). Trimming shortened V by 0 bases and J by 0 bases, and 10 bases separated the two germline ends. The germline CDR1 and CDR2 sequences are SGDLS and YYNGEE. The CDR3 consists of 15 residues. This chain's CDR3 is CASSVDGEYSYEQYF. The CDR3 DNA sequence: TGTGCCAGCAGCGTAGACGGGGAATACTCCTACGAGCAGTACTTC.

V gene TRBV29-1 combines with J gene TRBJ1-2; 7 bases match TRBD1. The CDR3 length is 15 residues. Germline V lookup: CDR1 SQVTM, CDR2 ANQGSEA. V shed 6 bases and J 4 bases; nucleotides not matched to a gene: 14. The CDR3, as DNA: TGCAGCGTCCCCAGAAATTCGACAGGGACCTATGGCTACACCTTC. It is translated as CSVPRNSTGTYGYTF.

The J gene is TRBJ1-2, the V gene TRBV11-2, with D possibly TRBD1 on 6 matching bases. Germline V lookup: CDR1 SGHAT, CDR2 FQNNGV. The CDR3 runs to 17 residues. V dropped 0 bases and J dropped 7 bases, with 21 bases sitting between them. The DNA for the CDR3 is TGTGCCAGCAGCTTAGATCGGTTTAGTCAGGGGTCCGGTGGCTACACCTTC. Protein: CASSLDRFSQGSGGYTF.

The J gene is TRBJ2-3, the V gene TRBV6-1, with TRBD1 matching 9 bases. The junction had 4 bases not matched to a gene; V was cut back by 7 bases and J by 2 bases. CDR3 length equals 14 residues. Germline CDR1 is MNHNS and CDR2 is SASEGT. The CDR3: CASIHRGLTDTQYF. CDR3 DNA sequence: TGTGCCAGCATACACAGGGGGCTCACAGATACGCAGTATTTT.

The gene calls are TRBV7-6 and TRBJ1-1; no clear D. The CDR3 covers 15 residues. V shed 1 base and J shed 2 bases, with 11 bases lying between them. CDR1 and CDR2 (germline): SGHVS, FNYEAQ. CDR3: CASSLGAQVNTEAFF. The CDR3 bases are TGTGCCAGCAGCTTAGGGGCTCAGGTCAACACTGAAGCTTTCTTT. The entire variable domain, with the rest obtained from reference TRBV7-6 and TRBJ1-1, is as follows: GAGVSQSPRYKVTKRGQDVALRCDPISGHVSLYWYRQALGQGPEFLTYFNYEAQQDKSGLPNDRFSAERPEGSISTLTIQRTEQRDSAMYRCASSLGAQVNTEAFFGQGTRLTVV.

The chain is built from TRBV5-5 and TRBJ1-6; TRBD1 is a possible D gene (5 bases). V was trimmed by 3 bases and J by 9 bases, leaving 19 bases between them. In germline, CDR1 is SGHKS, CDR2 YYEKEE (reference sequence). CDR3 length: 16 residues. The CDR3 sequence: CASSWGEWSVTSPLHF. CDR3 nucleotides: TGTGCCAGCAGCTGGGGGGAGTGGAGTGTCACTTCACCCCTCCACTTT. Full variable domain (rest looked up from reference TRBV5-5 and TRBJ1-6): DAGVTQSPTHLIKTRGQQVTLRCSPISGHKSVSWYQQVLGQGPQFIFQYYEKEERGRGNFPDRFSARQFPNYSSELNVNALLLGDSALYLCASSWGEWSVTSPLHFGNGTRLTVT.

The V call is TRBV19, the J call TRBJ1-1, with D possibly being TRBD1 (5 bases). The germline V gene has CDR1 LNHDA and CDR2 SQIVND (reference sequence). The CDR3 spans 14 residues. V lost 7 bases and J 4 bases, leaving 16 bases between the germline ends. CDR3 nucleotides: TGTGCCAGTATACGAGGGACTAGCGGCACTGAAGCTTTCTTT. Protein sequence: CASIRGTSGTEAFF.

The V call is TRBV6-6, the J call TRBJ2-7; perhaps TRBD1 as D (6 bases). Germline CDR1 is MNHNY and CDR2 is SVGAGI (reference sequence). The V end lost 2 bases, the J end lost 2 bases, and 16 bases lay between the germline ends. The CDR3 runs to 16 residues. Here the CDR3 reads CASSYRPGAATYEQYF. In DNA form, the CDR3 reads TGTGCCAGCAGTTACCGACCAGGGGCGGCGACCTACGAGCAGTACTTC.

CDR3 sequence reads: CASSARTGSSGELFF. In nucleotides, the CDR3 is TGCGCCAGCAGCGCGAGAACAGGGTCTTCCGGGGAGCTGTTTTTT. The chain joins TRBV5-1 to TRBJ2-2; tentatively, D is TRBD1 (6 bases). The germline V gene has CDR1 SGHRS and CDR2 YFSETQ. The CDR3 is 15 residues long. Deletions cut 4 bases from V and 6 bases from J, with 16 bases between.